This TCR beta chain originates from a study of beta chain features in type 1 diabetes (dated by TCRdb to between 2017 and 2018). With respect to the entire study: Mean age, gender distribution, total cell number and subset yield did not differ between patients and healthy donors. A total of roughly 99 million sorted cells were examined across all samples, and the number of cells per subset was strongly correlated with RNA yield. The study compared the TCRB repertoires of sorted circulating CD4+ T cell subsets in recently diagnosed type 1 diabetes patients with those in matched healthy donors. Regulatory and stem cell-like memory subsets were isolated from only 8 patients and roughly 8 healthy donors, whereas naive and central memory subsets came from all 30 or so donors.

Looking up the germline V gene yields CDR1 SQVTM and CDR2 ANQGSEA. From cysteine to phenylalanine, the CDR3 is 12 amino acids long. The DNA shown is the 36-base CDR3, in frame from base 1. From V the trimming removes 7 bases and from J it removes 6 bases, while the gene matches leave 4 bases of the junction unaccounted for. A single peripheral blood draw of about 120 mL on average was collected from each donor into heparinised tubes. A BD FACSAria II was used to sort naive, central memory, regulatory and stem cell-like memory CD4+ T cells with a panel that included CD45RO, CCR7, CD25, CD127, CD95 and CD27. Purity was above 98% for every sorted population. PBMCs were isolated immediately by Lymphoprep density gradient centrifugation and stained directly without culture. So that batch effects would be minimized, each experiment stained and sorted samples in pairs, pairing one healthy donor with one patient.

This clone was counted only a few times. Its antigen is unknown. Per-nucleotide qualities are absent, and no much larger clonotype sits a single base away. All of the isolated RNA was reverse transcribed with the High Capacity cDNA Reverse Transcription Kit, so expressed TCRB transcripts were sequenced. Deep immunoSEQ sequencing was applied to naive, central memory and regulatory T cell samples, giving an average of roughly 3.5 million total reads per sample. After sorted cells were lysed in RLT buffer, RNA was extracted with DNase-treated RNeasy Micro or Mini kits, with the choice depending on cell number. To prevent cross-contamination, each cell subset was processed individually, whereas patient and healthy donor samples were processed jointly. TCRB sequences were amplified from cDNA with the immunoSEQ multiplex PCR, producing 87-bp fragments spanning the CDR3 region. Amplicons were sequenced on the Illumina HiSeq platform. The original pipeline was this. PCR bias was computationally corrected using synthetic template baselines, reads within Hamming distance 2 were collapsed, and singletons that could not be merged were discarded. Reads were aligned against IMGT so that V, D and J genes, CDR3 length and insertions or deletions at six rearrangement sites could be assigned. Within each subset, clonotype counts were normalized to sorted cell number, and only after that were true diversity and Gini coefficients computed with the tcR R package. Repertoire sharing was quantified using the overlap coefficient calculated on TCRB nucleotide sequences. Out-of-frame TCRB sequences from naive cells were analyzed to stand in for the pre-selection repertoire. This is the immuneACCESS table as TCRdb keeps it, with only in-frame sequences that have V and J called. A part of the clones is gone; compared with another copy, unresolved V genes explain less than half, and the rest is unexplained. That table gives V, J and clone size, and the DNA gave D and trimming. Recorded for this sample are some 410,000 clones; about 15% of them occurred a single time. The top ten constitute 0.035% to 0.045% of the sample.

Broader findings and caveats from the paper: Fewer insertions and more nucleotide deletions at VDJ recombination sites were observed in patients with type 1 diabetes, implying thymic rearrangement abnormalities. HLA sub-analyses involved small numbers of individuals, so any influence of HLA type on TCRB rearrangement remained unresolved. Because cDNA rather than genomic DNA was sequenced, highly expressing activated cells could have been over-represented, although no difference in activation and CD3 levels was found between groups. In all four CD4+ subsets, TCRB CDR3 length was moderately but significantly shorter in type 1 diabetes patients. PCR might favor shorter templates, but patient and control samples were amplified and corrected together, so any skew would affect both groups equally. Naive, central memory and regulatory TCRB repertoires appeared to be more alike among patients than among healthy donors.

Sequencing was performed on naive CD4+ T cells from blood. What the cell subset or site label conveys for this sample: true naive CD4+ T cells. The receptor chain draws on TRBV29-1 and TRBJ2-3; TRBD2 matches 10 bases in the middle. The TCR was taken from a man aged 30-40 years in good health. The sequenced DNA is TGCAGCGCCCTAGCGGGGGCTGATACGCAGTATTTT. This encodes CSALAGADTQYF.